The next 23 T cell receptor beta chains were all read from a single sample in a study of cytomegalovirus exposure and HLA in healthy donors. Both 60 Vbeta primers and 13 Jbeta primers went into the PCR. The repertoire was sequenced with immunoSEQ multiplex PCR; TCRdb's copy has only in-frame clones and lacks some. Among 90,000 to 150,000 clones, about three quarters were seen once, and the ten largest hold 12%. The sequenced sample consisted of PBMCs. All receptors derive from a middle-aged woman in good health and CMV-seropositive.

This chain links TRBV10-1 with TRBJ2-2; maybe TRBD1 (6 bases). CDR1 WNHNN and CDR2 SYGVQD come from the germline V gene (reference sequence). Trimming took 6 bases from V and 3 from J, leaving 17 bases between them. The CDR3 is made up of 16 amino acids. The CDR3 spells CASRPHRESDTGELFF. As DNA, the CDR3 is TGCGCCAGCAGGCCCCACAGGGAATCGGACACCGGGGAGCTGTTTTTT.

This sequence joins TRBV5-4 and TRBJ2-2; D is perhaps TRBD1 (6 bases). Trimming pared 1 base from V and 3 bases from J, leaving 13 bases between. The CDR3 is made up of 16 amino acids. CDR1 is SGHNT and CDR2 is YYREEE in the germline V gene (reference sequence). The CDR3 DNA reads as TGTGCCAGCAGCTTGAATCGGGACACCTACACCGGGGAGCTGTTTTTT. Its protein is CASSLNRDTYTGELFF.

The chain carries TRBV5-1 and TRBJ2-7; D might be TRBD1 (5 bases). V lost 4 bases and J 0 bases, leaving 11 bases between the germline ends. CDR3 length: 14 amino acids. CDR1 and CDR2 from the germline V gene are SGHRS and YFSETQ. The CDR3 DNA reads TGCGCCAGCAGCACCGACAGCATCTCCTACGAGCAGTACTTC. Protein: CASSTDSISYEQYF.

This rearrangement joins TRBV7-8 to TRBJ1-1; possible D gene TRBD1, 6 bases. The germline V gene encodes CDR1 SGHVS and CDR2 FQNEAQ. CDR3 size: 15 residues. V dropped 3 bases and J dropped 1 base, with 12 bases sitting between them. The CDR3 reads CASSFQGRGNTEAFF. CDR3 in DNA: TGTGCCAGCAGCTTCCAGGGGCGTGGGAACACTGAAGCTTTCTTT. The whole variable domain, remainder taken from reference TRBV7-8 and TRBJ1-1, is GAGVSQSPRYKVAKRGQDVALRCDPISGHVSLFWYQQALGQGPEFLTYFQNEAQLDKSGLPSDRFFAERPEGSVSTLKIQRTQQEDSAVYLCASSFQGRGNTEAFFGQGTRLTVV.

This chain links TRBV13 with TRBJ1-6; D is undetermined. V was cut by 3 bases and J by 0 bases, with 6 bases left in between. The CDR3 is 15 amino acids. Germline-derived CDR1 and CDR2 are PRHDT and FYEKMQ (reference sequence). The CDR3 sequence: CASSLESSYNSPLHF. The CDR3 nucleotides are TGTGCCAGCAGCTTGGAGAGCTCCTATAATTCACCCCTCCACTTT.

The genes are TRBV19 and TRBJ2-7, with 10 bases that match TRBD1. Looked up from germline, CDR1 is LNHDA and CDR2 is SQIVND (reference sequence). The CDR3 length is 15 residues. J lost 9 bases, V lost 3 bases, and 11 bases had no gene match. Here the CDR3 reads CASSILGTGATVQYF. In DNA, the CDR3 is TGTGCCAGTAGTATCCTCGGGACAGGGGCCACAGTGCAGTACTTC.

This rearrangement joins TRBV5-1 to TRBJ1-2; D is unresolved. Per germline, CDR1 SGHRS and CDR2 YFSETQ. Trimming removed 1 base from V and 8 bases from J, with 12 bases in between. CDR3 length: 13 residues. CDR3 region: CASSLSINGGYTF. DNA for the CDR3: TGCGCCAGCAGCTTGTCAATCAACGGGGGCTACACCTTC.

The J gene is TRBJ1-1, the V gene TRBV18, with unresolved D. V was cut by 0 bases and J by 4 bases, with 6 bases left in between. The CDR3 has 13 residues. Germline V gene data show CDR1 as KGHSH and CDR2 as LQKENI. The CDR3 bases are TGTGCCAGCTCACCACCCGGGATCACTGAAGCTTTCTTT. Translated, it gives CASSPPGITEAFF.

The DNA of the CDR3 is TGTGCCAGTAGTCTCGACAGGACGGTGCAGTACTTC. Translated: CASSLDRTVQYF. The rearrangement uses TRBV19 and TRBJ2-7; the D gene is possibly TRBD1 (6 bases). CDR1 is LNHDA, CDR2 SQIVND, per germline (reference sequence). V lost 5 bases, J lost 9 bases, and 14 bases lay in between. CDR3 length: 12 amino acids.

The gene calls are TRBV5-1 and TRBJ2-1; 9 bases map to TRBD1. V lost 1 base to trimming and J lost 2 bases; unmatched junction nucleotides: 4. The germline gives CDR1 SGHRS, CDR2 YFSETQ. This CDR3 has 16 residues. CDR3: CASSLLGDRAYNEQFF. CDR3 DNA sequence: TGCGCCAGCAGCTTGTTGGGGGACAGGGCCTACAATGAGCAGTTCTTC.

The CDR3 is CASSVGWGTGGDEQFF. The DNA for the CDR3 is TGTGCCAGCAGCGTAGGATGGGGGACAGGGGGCGATGAGCAGTTCTTC. This chain links TRBV9 with TRBJ2-1, with 12 bases aligning to TRBD1. Germline lookup yields CDR1 SGDLS and CDR2 YYNGEE. The CDR3 totals 16 residues. Trimming removed 0 bases from V and 8 bases from J; junction bases left unmatched: 6.

The chain joins TRBV30 to TRBJ2-5; the D is unclear. This CDR3 contains 11 residues. Germline assignment: CDR1 GTSNPN and CDR2 SVGIG (reference sequence). The V end lost 2 bases, the J end lost 5 bases, and 6 bases lay between the germline ends. DNA for the CDR3: TGTGCCTGGAGTCTAAGCGAGACCCAGTACTTC. It encodes CAWSLSETQYF.

The chain carries TRBV7-2 and TRBJ2-1; the match to TRBD2 covers 13 bases. Germline V gene sequence: CDR1 SGHTA, CDR2 FQGNSA. The CDR3 extends over 16 amino acids. V gave up 4 bases and J gave up 9 bases; unmatched junction bases: 9. The CDR3 region has the DNA TGTGCCAGCAGCTGGACCGGGACTAGCGGGGTCGGTGAGCAGTTCTTC. Its translation: CASSWTGTSGVGEQFF.

This clone was counted between two and nine times. The chain joins TRBV6-1 to TRBJ1-1, with D unresolved. Germline values: CDR1 MNHNS, CDR2 SASEGT. V lost 8 bases to trimming and J lost 1 base, with 14 bases between them. The CDR3 extends over 14 amino acids. CDR3 nucleotide sequence: TGTGCCAGCGCCGAACGGGCGGGGAACACTGAAGCTTTCTTT. It translates to CASAERAGNTEAFF.

This clone appeared once. Other DNA sequences in the same sample also yield this CDR3. The CDR3 sequence is CASSIVAGGYEQYF. The CDR3 DNA reads as TGTGCCAGTAGTATAGTAGCGGGGGGCTACGAGCAGTACTTC. The J gene is TRBJ2-7, the V gene TRBV19; TRBD2 aligns across 10 bases. The CDR3 contains 14 residues. Trimming at V came to 1 base and at J to 3 bases, leaving 0 bases not matched to a gene. In germline, CDR1 is LNHDA, CDR2 SQIVND (reference sequence). Full variable domain (remainder filled in from reference TRBV19 and TRBJ2-7): DGGITQSPKYLFRKEGQNVTLSCEQNLNHDAMYWYRQDPGQGLRLIYYSQIVNDFQKGDIAEGYSVSREKKESFPLTVTSAQKNPTAFYLCASSIVAGGYEQYFGPGTRLTVT.

The sample holds a few counts of this clone. The V call is TRBV5-5, the J call TRBJ2-5; 9 bases are a match to TRBD1. Per germline, CDR1 SGHKS and CDR2 YYEKEE (reference sequence). J lost 4 bases, V lost 4 bases, and 8 bases had no gene match. CDR3 size: 15 residues. The CDR3 nucleotides read TGTGCCAGCAGCCGTCCGGGACAGGGATTAGAGACCCAGTACTTC. Translation: CASSRPGQGLETQYF.

This chain connects TRBV5-1 to TRBJ1-6, with 9 bases lining up with TRBD1. The CDR3 has 15 amino acids. Germline assignment: CDR1 SGHRS and CDR2 YFSETQ. V was clipped by 0 bases and J by 9 bases; unmatched bases: 4. The CDR3 region has the DNA TGCGCCAGCAGCTTGGGGGACAGGGAAGGTTCACCCCTCCACTTT. This codes for CASSLGDREGSPLHF.

The CDR3 DNA follows: TGTGCCAGCAGAGGACAGGGGGGACAGCCCCAGCATTTT. Translated, it gives CASRGQGGQPQHF. The chain recombines TRBV27 with TRBJ1-5, with 10 bases lining up with TRBD1. After removal of 6 bases from V and 7 bases from J, the junction contained 3 bases not matched to a gene. The CDR3 runs 13 residues. Germline lookup yields CDR1 MNHEY and CDR2 SMNVEV (reference sequence).

This clone was seen a few times. The chain joins TRBV6-1 to TRBJ1-4; perhaps TRBD1 as D (6 bases). CDR1 is MNHNS and CDR2 is SASEGT in the germline V gene. There are 15 residues in the CDR3. Trimming stripped 7 bases from V and 0 bases from J, with 12 bases between. For the CDR3, the DNA is TGTGCCAGCAATCAGGGGTCCGCAACTAATGAAAAACTGTTTTTT. Its protein product is CASNQGSATNEKLFF.

The table lists this clone with a count of one. The chain has TRBV29-1 and TRBJ1-2; D call uncertain. Germline V CDR1 and CDR2: SQVTM, ANQGSEA. The CDR3 consists of 13 residues. Trimming shortened V by 8 bases and J by 2 bases, and 15 bases separated the two germline ends. CDR3 coding DNA: TGCAGCCTGAGGGCGGTGGCCAACTATGGCTACACCTTC. This encodes CSLRAVANYGYTF.

J is TRBJ1-6 and V is TRBV10-1; tentatively, D is TRBD1 (6 bases). V lost 7 bases to trimming and J lost 6 bases, with 10 bases between them. This CDR3 has 13 amino acids. Germline CDR1 is WNHNN and CDR2 is SYGVQD (reference sequence). CDR3 amino acids: CASTRGSNSPLHF. CDR3 coding DNA: TGCGCCAGCACCAGGGGATCTAATTCACCCCTCCACTTT.

This clone has a count of ten or more. This sequence joins TRBV6-5 and TRBJ1-3; no reliable D call. Germline-derived CDR1 and CDR2 are MNHEY and SVGAGI. Between the trimmed V and J ends, which lost 6 bases and 2 bases, there was a span of 14 bases. The CDR3 covers 15 residues. The CDR3 DNA sequence: TGTGCCAGCAGCGCTTACGACAATCCTGGAAACACCATATATTTT. Amino acids: CASSAYDNPGNTIYF.

The rearrangement uses TRBV7-9 and TRBJ1-3, with unresolved D. Per germline, CDR1 SEHNR and CDR2 FQNEAQ (reference sequence). Trimming removed 1 base from V and 0 bases from J, with 7 bases in between. The CDR3 runs to 15 residues. The CDR3 protein is CASSLDRYSGNTIYF. Written as DNA, the CDR3 is TGTGCCAGCAGCTTAGACAGATACTCTGGAAACACCATATATTTT. The full variable domain, in which reference TRBV7-9 and TRBJ1-3 provide the parts outside the CDR3, is DTGVSQNPRHKITKRGQNVTFRCDPISEHNRLYWYRQTLGQGPEFLTYFQNEAQLEKSRLLSDRFSAERPKGSFSTLEIQRTEQGDSAMYLCASSLDRYSGNTIYFGEGSWLTVV.